A single sample is the source of the 28 T cell receptor beta chains below, sequenced in a study of cytomegalovirus exposure and HLA in healthy donors. In the PCR, 60 Vbeta and 13 Jbeta primers were used. The data were produced by immunoSEQ multiplex PCR, yet TCRdb's version contains in-frame clones alone and is incomplete. The sample shows some 65,000 clones, approximately 78% of them seen only once. The sequenced sample consisted of PBMCs. The receptors originated from a girl aged 5 to 17 in good health and CMV-seropositive.

V usage is TRBV5-4 and J usage is TRBJ2-1; the match to TRBD1 covers 8 bases. Germline CDR1 and CDR2: SGHNT and YYREEE (reference sequence). V shed 2 bases, J shed 3 bases, and the junction held 7 bases outside the gene matches. The CDR3 extends over 16 amino acids. DNA for the CDR3: TGTGCCAGCAGCTTTGGCAGACAGGGGAACTACAATGAGCAGTTCTTC. Translated, it gives CASSFGRQGNYNEQFF.

This clone has just one count. The V call is TRBV18, the J call TRBJ2-3, with 7 bases identical to TRBD2. V shed 3 bases and J 1 base; nucleotides not matched to a gene: 4. The V gene's germline CDR1 is KGHSH and CDR2 LQKENI. The CDR3 contains 15 residues. The CDR3 DNA is TGTGCCAGCTCACCGGGTGCGGGGGGCACAGATACGCAGTATTTT. It translates to CASSPGAGGTDTQYF.

The chain joins TRBV7-2 to TRBJ2-3; D call uncertain. Trimming stripped 2 bases from V and 14 bases from J, with 20 bases between. The V gene's germline CDR1 is SGHTA and CDR2 FQGNSA. CDR3 length: 14 amino acids. DNA of the CDR3: TGTGCCAGCAGCTTAACCCAACGGGTTCAGATGGGGTATTTT. It yields the protein CASSLTQRVQMGYF.

The chain uses TRBV5-1 and TRBJ2-6, with 9 bases matching TRBD2. CDR3 size: 18 residues. Trimming at V came to 0 bases and at J to 2 bases, leaving 6 bases not matched to a gene. Germline CDR1 SGHRS, CDR2 YFSETQ. Here the CDR3 reads CASSLAAGGPAGANVLTF. CDR3 nucleotides: TGCGCCAGCAGCTTGGCTGCGGGGGGGCCGGCTGGGGCCAACGTCCTGACTTTC.

The chain uses TRBV29-1 and TRBJ2-7; weak D call: TRBD1 (6 bases). The V end was cut by 1 base, the J end by 1 base, with 8 bases between. The CDR3 loop spans 13 amino acids. Germline CDR1 is SQVTM and CDR2 is ANQGSEA. The CDR3: CSVEVGTSYEQYF. The DNA of the CDR3 is TGCAGCGTTGAAGTAGGGACATCCTACGAGCAGTACTTC.

This chain joins TRBV30 and TRBJ1-3, with D perhaps matching TRBD1 (5 bases). The CDR3 loop spans 15 amino acids. Deletions cut 1 base from V and 0 bases from J, with 10 bases between. The V gene's germline CDR1 is GTSNPN and CDR2 SVGIG (reference sequence). The CDR3 DNA sequence: TGTGCCTGGAGTGGCGGACACCGCTCTGGAAACACCATATATTTT. This encodes CAWSGGHRSGNTIYF. Drawing the rest from reference TRBV30 and TRBJ1-3, the complete variable domain is SQTIHQWPATLVQPVGSPLSLECTVEGTSNPNLYWYRQAAGRGLQLLFYSVGIGQISSEVPQNLSASRPQDRQFILSSKKLLLSDSGFYLCAWSGGHRSGNTIYFGEGSWLTVV.

The chain has TRBV7-9 and TRBJ1-2, with 7 positions matching TRBD1. Looked up from germline, CDR1 is SEHNR and CDR2 is FQNEAQ (reference sequence). The V segment lost 5 bases and the J segment 5 bases; nucleotides outside the gene matches: 8. The CDR3 is 14 residues long. The DNA for the CDR3 is TGTGCCAGCAGCCGGGACAGCGCTGGGTATGGCTACACCTTC. Encoded protein: CASSRDSAGYGYTF.

CDR3 coding DNA: TGTGCCAGCAGGCCGACAGCAACTAATGAAAAACTGTTTTTT. Residues: CASRPTATNEKLFF. The chain couples TRBV6-5 to TRBJ1-4; weak D call: TRBD1 (5 bases). Germline V gene lookup returns CDR1 MNHEY and CDR2 SVGAGI. V shed 6 bases and J shed 0 bases, with 8 bases lying between them. There are 14 residues in the CDR3.

This rearrangement joins TRBV11-2 to TRBJ1-3, with D hard to call. Trimming cost V 5 bases and J 4 bases, with 15 bases left between them. CDR3 size: 15 residues. Germline V gives CDR1 SGHAT, CDR2 FQNNGV. CDR3 in DNA: TGTGCCAGCAGCGACCCCTCCAGGTTAGGAAACACCATATATTTT. The encoded protein is CASSDPSRLGNTIYF.

This sequence joins TRBV7-2 and TRBJ1-2; 7 positions agree with TRBD1. J lost 2 bases, V lost 5 bases, and 17 bases had no gene match. Germline loops: CDR1 SGHTA, CDR2 FQGNSA. The CDR3 contains 18 residues. CDR3 protein: CASSISSTGSQSNYGYTF. Written as DNA, the CDR3 is TGTGCCAGCAGCATATCCTCGACAGGGTCCCAGTCCAACTATGGCTACACCTTC.

The rearrangement joins TRBV6-5 to TRBJ2-3; tentative D call: TRBD2 (6 bases). The V gene's germline CDR1 is MNHEY and CDR2 SVGAGI. The germline V and J ends were trimmed by 0 bases and 0 bases, with 10 bases remaining between them. CDR3 length equals 16 residues. The CDR3: CASSYSRDPSTDTQYF. In DNA form, the CDR3 reads TGTGCCAGCAGTTACTCGCGGGACCCAAGCACAGATACGCAGTATTTT.

V is TRBV12-1 and J is TRBJ1-5; the table's D gene call, TRBD1, was not cross checked with the DNA. TRBV12-1 is listed as a pseudogene. This CDR3 is 15 amino acids long. CDR3 sequence: CASSLRTGVNQPQHF. DNA for the CDR3: TGTGCCAGCAGCTTGCGGACAGGGGTCAATCAGCCCCAGCATTTT.

This rearrangement joins TRBV28 to TRBJ2-5; perhaps TRBD1 as D (6 bases). CDR3 length equals 12 residues. Germline CDR1 reads MDHEN; CDR2 reads SYDVKM. The V end lost 10 bases, the J end lost 3 bases, and 12 bases lay between the germline ends. For the CDR3, the DNA is TGTGCCATATCGAAGGGGGAAGAGACCCAGTACTTC. Translation: CAISKGEETQYF.

There are a few counts of this clone. V usage is TRBV7-6 and J usage is TRBJ2-5; 8 bases fit TRBD2. The CDR3 is 15 amino acids. Germline CDR1 SGHVS, CDR2 FNYEAQ. With V trimmed by 3 bases and J by 0 bases, 3 bases remained unmatched. The CDR3 DNA follows: TGTGCCAGCAGCTTCGGAGCGGGAGACCAAGAGACCCAGTACTTC. It yields the protein CASSFGAGDQETQYF. Full variable domain (outside the CDR3, taken from reference TRBV7-6 and TRBJ2-5): GAGVSQSPRYKVTKRGQDVALRCDPISGHVSLYWYRQALGQGPEFLTYFNYEAQQDKSGLPNDRFSAERPEGSISTLTIQRTEQRDSAMYRCASSFGAGDQETQYFGPGTRLLVL.

This chain links TRBV10-2 with TRBJ1-5, with 7 bases fitting TRBD1. Germline V gene sequence: CDR1 WSHSY, CDR2 SAAADI. V trimming: 0 bases; J trimming: 6 bases; junction bases outside the gene matches: 5. The length of the CDR3 is 15 residues. The CDR3 loop is CASSESGGIGQPQHF. The CDR3 coding sequence is TGCGCCAGCAGTGAGTCAGGGGGCATAGGTCAGCCCCAGCATTTT.

This sequence joins TRBV6-1 and TRBJ1-2, with 8 positions matching TRBD1. This CDR3 spans 19 amino acids. The V and J ends lost 2 bases and 4 bases, in that order; junction bases with no gene match: 18. CDR1 and CDR2 from the germline V gene are MNHNS and SASEGT. CDR3 protein: CASSEYYVIQGVPAYGYTF. DNA of the CDR3: TGTGCCAGCAGTGAATACTATGTTATACAGGGGGTTCCCGCCTATGGCTACACCTTC.

The chain is built from TRBV10-2 and TRBJ2-5; maybe TRBD1 (6 bases). The DNA end is a closer match to TRBJ2-7, so the J assignment may be wrong. Germline V lookup: CDR1 WSHSY, CDR2 SAAADI. The CDR3 covers 13 residues. The CDR3 loop reads CASQQGSSYEQYF. In nucleotides, the CDR3 is TGCGCCAGCCAACAGGGTAGCTCCTACGAGCAGTACTTC.

This CDR3 is CASSQVRWGGNYGYTF. DNA of the CDR3: TGTGCCAGCAGTCAAGTTCGTTGGGGGGGTAACTATGGCTACACCTTC. V and J are TRBV6-1 and TRBJ1-2, with D maybe TRBD1 (5 bases). The V end lost 5 bases, the J end lost 1 base, and 17 bases lay between the germline ends. This CDR3 has 16 residues. CDR1 and CDR2 (germline): MNHNS, SASEGT.

The V and J genes are TRBV2 and TRBJ1-1, with TRBD1 as a possible D gene (5 bases). The CDR3 sequence is 15 residues long. Germline V lookup: CDR1 SNHLY, CDR2 FYNNEI. V lost 6 bases to trimming and J lost 4 bases, with 18 bases between them. The CDR3 DNA is TGTGCCAGCAGACACAAGACGGTGGGGCGCACTGAAGCTTTCTTT. Protein: CASRHKTVGRTEAFF. The full variable domain, with the rest looked up from reference TRBV2 and TRBJ1-1, is EPEVTQTPSHQVTQMGQEVILRCVPISNHLYFYWYRQILGQKVEFLVSFYNNEISEKSEIFDDQFSVERPDGSNFTLKIRSTKLEDSAMYFCASRHKTVGRTEAFFGQGTRLTVV.

The chain employs TRBV2 and TRBJ2-7, with D unresolved. Trimming took off 4 bases at V and 3 bases at J, with 10 bases between the two ends. Germline V CDR1 and CDR2: SNHLY, FYNNEI. This CDR3 has 13 residues. In DNA, the CDR3 is TGTGCCAGCAGTGGCAGGTCCAACTACGAGCAGTACTTC. Encoded protein: CASSGRSNYEQYF.

This clone was picked up one time. V gene TRBV7-4 combines with J gene TRBJ1-1, with D uncertain. CDR3 length equals 10 residues. Germline V gene data show CDR1 as SGHVT and CDR2 as SQSDAQ. V dropped 5 bases and J dropped 12 bases, with 10 bases sitting between them. The CDR3 DNA sequence: TGTGCCAGCAGCCCCTCGGGAACTTTCTTT. It specifies CASSPSGTFF.

The V gene is TRBV28, the J gene TRBJ1-6; D call uncertain. Trimming removed 3 bases from V and 5 bases from J, with 11 bases in between. Germline CDR1 is MDHEN and CDR2 is SYDVKM. The CDR3 totals 15 residues. The CDR3 DNA is TGTGCCAGCAGTTTGGCAGGCCTGGATAATTCACCCCTCCACTTT. As protein: CASSLAGLDNSPLHF.

This clone was counted once. DNA of the CDR3: TGTGCCAGCAGCTTGGGGGGTAGCGGTACCTACGAGCAGTACTTC. It specifies CASSLGGSGTYEQYF. The V and J genes are TRBV5-4 and TRBJ2-7, with D perhaps matching TRBD2 (6 bases). There are 15 residues in the CDR3. CDR1 and CDR2 (germline): SGHNT, YYREEE (reference sequence). Between the trimmed V and J ends, which lost 0 bases and 2 bases, there was a span of 12 bases.

The V call is TRBV6-1, the J call TRBJ1-1; D unclear. V was clipped by 2 bases and J by 3 bases, with 10 bases between them. CDR3 length: 14 amino acids. Per the germline V gene, CDR1 is MNHNS and CDR2 is SASEGT. Here the CDR3 reads CASSENSEDTEAFF. CDR3 bases: TGTGCCAGCAGTGAAAATTCGGAGGACACTGAAGCTTTCTTT.

This clone was recorded a few times. The V gene is TRBV7-9, the J gene TRBJ1-1; possibly TRBD1 for D (6 bases). Per germline, CDR1 SEHNR and CDR2 FQNEAQ (reference sequence). This CDR3 region has 13 residues. V lost 6 bases and J 4 bases, leaving 12 bases between the germline ends. The CDR3 region has the DNA TGTGCCAGCAGATACGGGGGGGCCACTGAAGCTTTCTTT. This encodes CASRYGGATEAFF.

This sequence joins TRBV27 and TRBJ1-2; D unclear. Germline V gene sequence: CDR1 MNHEY, CDR2 SMNVEV (reference sequence). This CDR3 has 13 amino acids. V shed 3 bases and J shed 4 bases, with 9 bases lying between them. The CDR3 region is CASSFGVTYGYTF. Written as DNA, the CDR3 is TGTGCCAGCAGTTTCGGGGTTACCTATGGCTACACCTTC.

The chain carries TRBV15 and TRBJ1-4; TRBD1 matches at 7 bases. CDR1 LNHNV and CDR2 YYDKDF come from the germline V gene (reference sequence). The CDR3 is made up of 15 amino acids. The trim removed 5 bases at V and 4 bases at J, leaving 7 bases unmatched. CDR3 sequence reads: CATSDTDRYNEKLFF. In DNA form, the CDR3 reads TGTGCCACCAGCGATACGGACAGGTATAATGAAAAACTGTTTTTT.

The J gene is TRBJ1-2, the V gene TRBV25-1; D is possibly TRBD1 (6 bases). Germline-derived CDR1 and CDR2 are MGHDK and SYGVNS. The V and J ends lost 1 base and 2 bases respectively, with 11 bases between them. CDR3 length: 15 residues. CDR3 sequence reads: CASSESGGPNYGYTF. Here the CDR3 DNA reads TGTGCCAGCAGTGAATCGGGGGGGCCAAACTATGGCTACACCTTC.